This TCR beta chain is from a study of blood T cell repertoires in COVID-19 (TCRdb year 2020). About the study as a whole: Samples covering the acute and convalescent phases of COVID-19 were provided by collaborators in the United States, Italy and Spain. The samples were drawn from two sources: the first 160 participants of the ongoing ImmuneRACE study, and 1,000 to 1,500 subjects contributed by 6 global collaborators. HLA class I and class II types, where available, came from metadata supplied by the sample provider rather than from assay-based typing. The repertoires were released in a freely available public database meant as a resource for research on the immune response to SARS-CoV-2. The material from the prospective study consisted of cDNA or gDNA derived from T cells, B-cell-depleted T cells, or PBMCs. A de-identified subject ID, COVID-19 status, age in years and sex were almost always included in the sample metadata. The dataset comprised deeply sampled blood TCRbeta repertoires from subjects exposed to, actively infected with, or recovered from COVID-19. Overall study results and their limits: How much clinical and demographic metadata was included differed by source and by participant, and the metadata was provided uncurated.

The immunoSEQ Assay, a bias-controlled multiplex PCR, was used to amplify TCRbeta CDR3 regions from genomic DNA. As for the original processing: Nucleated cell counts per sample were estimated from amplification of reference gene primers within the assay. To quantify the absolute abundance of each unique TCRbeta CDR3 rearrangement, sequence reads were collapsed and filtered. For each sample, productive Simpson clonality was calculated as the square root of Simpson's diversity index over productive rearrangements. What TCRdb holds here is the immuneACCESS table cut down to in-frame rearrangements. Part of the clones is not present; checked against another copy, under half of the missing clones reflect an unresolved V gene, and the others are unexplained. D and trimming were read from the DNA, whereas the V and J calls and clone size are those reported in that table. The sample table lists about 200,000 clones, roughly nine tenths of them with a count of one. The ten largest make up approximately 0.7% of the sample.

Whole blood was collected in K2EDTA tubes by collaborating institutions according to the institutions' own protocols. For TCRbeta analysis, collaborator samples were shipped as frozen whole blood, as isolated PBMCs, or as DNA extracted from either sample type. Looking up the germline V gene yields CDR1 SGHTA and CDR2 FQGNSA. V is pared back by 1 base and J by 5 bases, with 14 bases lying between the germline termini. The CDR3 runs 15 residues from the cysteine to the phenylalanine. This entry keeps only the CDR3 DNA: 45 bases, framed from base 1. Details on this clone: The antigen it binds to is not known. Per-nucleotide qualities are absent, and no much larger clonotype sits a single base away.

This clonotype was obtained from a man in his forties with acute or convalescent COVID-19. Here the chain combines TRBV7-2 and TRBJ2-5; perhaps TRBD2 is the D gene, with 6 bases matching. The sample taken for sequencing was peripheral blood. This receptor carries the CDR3 CASSLDPGSGETQYF. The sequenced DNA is TGTGCCAGCAGCTTAGACCCAGGGAGCGGGGAGACCCAGTACTTC.